Listed below are T cell receptor beta chains from one sample, sequenced in a study of T-cell reconstitution after alpha-beta-depleted transplantation in children. Each CDR3 protein is one row after TCRdb ran MiXCR on the PCR reads. This sample has fewer than 750,000 distinct CDR3 sequences; 20% to 25% occur once, and the top ten carry around an eighth. Sequenced material: PBMCs, mostly from graft donor cells, taken 360 days after TCRalphabeta/CD19-depleted stem cell transplant. The receptor source for this set is a boy under two years old who had a stem cell transplant for acute myeloid leukemia, so the T cells may come from the graft donor. CDR3s include the opening cysteine and the closing phenylalanine or tryptophan. D genes are given only for firm matches. Some rows mark clone size as missing; the rest say once, few, many or name a class of expanded clone.

J gene,CDR3 length,V gene,clone size,D gene,CDR3 protein,CDR3 DNA
TRBJ2-7,13,TRBV30,NA,NA,CAWSGAGFNEQYF,TGTGCCTGGAGTGGGGCAGGGTTCAACGAGCAGTACTTC
TRBJ1-1,10,TRBV6-6,few,NA,CASSYSAAFF,TGTGCCAGCAGTTACTCGGCTGCTTTCTTT
TRBJ2-5,15,TRBV10-3,NA,TRBD2,CAISEGTSLQETQYF,TGTGCCATCAGTGAGGGGACTAGTCTTCAAGAGACCCAGTACTTC
TRBJ2-3,18,TRBV11-2,NA,TRBD1,CASSSSPGTVMTADTQYF,TGTGCCAGCAGCTCCTCCCCCGGGACAGTCATGACGGCGGATACGCAGTATTTT
TRBJ2-1,15,TRBV6-5,few,TRBD1,CASSSLGQGRNEQFF,TGTGCCAGCAGTTCCCTCGGACAGGGGCGAAATGAGCAGTTCTTC
TRBJ2-1,18,TRBV15,many,NA,CATSRRTTTEVGSVEQFF,TGTGCCACCAGCAGAAGAACTACCACGGAAGTAGGATCGGTTGAGCAGTTCTTC
TRBJ2-7,15,TRBV11-2,NA,TRBD1,CASSSSGDRVGAQYF,TGTGCCAGCAGCTCTAGTGGGGACAGGGTAGGGGCGCAGTACTTC
TRBJ2-3,17,TRBV12-3/TRBV12-4,NA,TRBD1,CASRYQQGPLTTDTQYF,TGTGCCAGCAGGTATCAACAGGGGCCCCTTACCACAGATACGCAGTATTTT
TRBJ2-7,14,TRBV6-5,many,NA,CASSSLAATYEQYF,TGTGCCAGCAGTTCCCTGGCGGCAACCTACGAGCAGTACTTC
TRBJ2-3,15,TRBV7-9,few,TRBD1,CASSLVQGWTDTQYF,TGTGCCAGCAGCTTAGTACAGGGGTGGACAGATACGCAGTATTTT
TRBJ1-5,14,TRBV6-5,few,TRBD1,CASRPGQGRQPQHF,TGTGCCAGCAGGCCGGGACAGGGACGCCAGCCCCAGCATTTT
TRBJ2-1,13,TRBV3-1,many,NA,CASSRGAHNEQFF,TGTGCCAGCAGCCGAGGGGCTCACAATGAGCAGTTCTTC
TRBJ2-1,15,TRBV20-1,NA,NA,CSARDLDKVYNEQFF,TGCAGTGCTAGAGATCTAGATAAGGTCTACAATGAGCAGTTCTTC
TRBJ2-1,17,TRBV27,NA,TRBD2,CASSLRGGAVSRNEQFF,TGTGCCAGCAGTTTACGCGGGGGGGCCGTTTCTAGAAATGAGCAGTTCTTC
TRBJ2-1,14,TRBV20-1,many,NA,CSASGTPSPGEQFF,TGCAGTGCCTCCGGGACGCCTTCGCCGGGGGAGCAGTTCTTC
TRBJ2-1,16,TRBV6-2/TRBV6-3,NA,NA,CASSYFPKLEYNEQFF,TGTGCCAGCAGTTACTTCCCCAAACTAGAGTACAATGAGCAGTTCTTC
TRBJ2-1,13,TRBV20-1,NA,TRBD2,CSARAGGANEQFF,TGCAGTGCTAGAGCGGGGGGAGCGAATGAGCAGTTCTTC
TRBJ1-1,15,TRBV7-6,NA,NA,CASSPGAGPNTEAFF,TGTGCCAGCAGCCCAGGGGCAGGACCGAACACTGAAGCTTTCTTT
TRBJ2-1,16,TRBV12-3/TRBV12-4,few,TRBD2,CASSRDLAGGYNEQFF,TGTGCCAGCAGCCGCGATCTAGCGGGGGGATACAATGAGCAGTTCTTC
TRBJ2-5,14,TRBV6-5,many,NA,CASSYLGAQETQYF,TGTGCCAGCAGTTACCTAGGGGCCCAAGAGACCCAGTACTTC
TRBJ2-3,15,TRBV9,NA,NA,CASSVGVANTDTQYF,TGTGCCAGCAGCGTAGGGGTGGCTAACACAGATACGCAGTATTTT
TRBJ1-1,15,TRBV12-3/TRBV12-4,NA,NA,CASSLRGEGNTEAFF,TGTGCCAGCAGTCTACGTGGAGAGGGGAACACTGAAGCTTTCTTT
TRBJ1-5,15,TRBV2,NA,TRBD1,CASSENRDRVQPQHF,TGTGCCAGCAGTGAAAACCGGGACAGGGTCCAGCCCCAGCATTTT
TRBJ1-5,13,TRBV20-1,few,TRBD1,CSASQGASQPQHF,TGCAGTGCTAGCCAGGGGGCTTCGCAGCCCCAGCATTTT
TRBJ1-2,16,TRBV5-1,NA,TRBD1,CASSFGTGALFYGYTF,TGCGCCAGCAGCTTTGGGACAGGGGCCCTCTTCTATGGCTACACCTTC
TRBJ2-3,16,TRBV9,NA,NA,CASSVDERGFTDTQYF,TGTGCCAGCAGCGTAGACGAAAGGGGGTTCACAGATACGCAGTATTTT
TRBJ2-2,16,TRBV20-1,many,NA,CSALLRAQGNTGELFF,TGCAGTGCCCTACTCCGGGCACAGGGGAACACCGGGGAGCTGTTTTTT
TRBJ1-1,13,TRBV12-3/TRBV12-4,many,NA,CASSWDRNTEAFF,TGTGCCAGCAGTTGGGACCGCAACACTGAAGCTTTCTTT
TRBJ2-1,16,TRBV20-1,many,TRBD1,CSANGLQGAIYNEQFF,TGCAGTGCTAACGGGCTTCAGGGGGCTATCTACAATGAGCAGTTCTTC